These T cell receptor beta chains were read from a single sample in a study of yellow fever vaccine responses in identical twins. TCRdb recomputed calls from the RT-PCR reads with MiXCR, one row per CDR3 protein. The sample shows some 590 distinct CDR3 sequences, about 70% of them seen only once. The specimen was T cells from blood (PBMCs), unsorted or a sorted subset (not recorded which), collected before or after yellow fever vaccination (not recorded which). The receptor source for this set is a female donor who received the yellow fever vaccine. Each CDR3 is given without its conserved first and last residue. Each record gives: D gene, J gene, V gene, CDR3 protein. The D gene is left open where the match is weak.

>NA|TRBJ2-1|TRBV6-1
ASSRGTTSSYNEQF
>NA|TRBJ2-2|TRBV4-2
ASSQLTNAGELF
>TRBD1|TRBJ2-1|TRBV12-3/TRBV12-4
ASRLKPQGVNEQF
>NA|TRBJ1-6|TRBV11-1
ASSLNSPLH
>NA|TRBJ1-2|TRBV28
ASRLATWGVNYGYT
>TRBD1|TRBJ1-6|TRBV15
ATSRTDRGRFGSPLH
>NA|TRBJ2-1|TRBV4-1
ASSPGFGAESNEQF
>NA|TRBJ1-1|TRBV11-3
ASSKGIVNTEAF
>NA|TRBJ1-3|TRBV10-3
AISVRGAGNTIY
>TRBD2|TRBJ2-7|TRBV7-9
ASSLLFSGSSYEQY
>TRBD1|TRBJ1-4|TRBV11-1
ASSYQQGSGEKLF
>TRBD2|TRBJ2-3|TRBV20-1
SARDAAGAPGDTQY
>TRBD1|TRBJ1-4|TRBV18
ASSPGQGSYEKLF
>NA|TRBJ2-2|TRBV11-3
ASSFGTYGLNTGELF
>NA|TRBJ1-6|TRBV11-2
ASSLEGGRSPLH
>TRBD2|TRBJ2-7|TRBV6-1
ASSLRTSGSWEQY
>NA|TRBJ2-3|TRBV12-3/TRBV12-4
ASSFGGITDTQY
>NA|TRBJ2-5|TRBV2
ASREGSWETQY
>TRBD1|TRBJ1-2|TRBV7-3
ASSIIRDRGNGYT
>NA|TRBJ1-2|TRBV30
AWSVEARRHT
>TRBD1|TRBJ1-1|TRBV6-1
ASSLTGNGMNTEAF
>TRBD1|TRBJ1-1|TRBV4-2
ASSLPTGRNTEAF
>NA|TRBJ2-5|TRBV18
ASSPRLQETQY
>NA|TRBJ2-1|TRBV7-9
ASSSLGGEQF
>NA|TRBJ2-7|TRBV18
ASSPGASGYEQY
>NA|TRBJ1-1|TRBV6-1
ASRASTFGTEAF
>NA|TRBJ2-1|TRBV3-1
ASSQTDEQF
>NA|TRBJ2-2|TRBV12-3/TRBV12-4
ASSLGGNTGELF
>NA|TRBJ2-3|TRBV28
ASSFPGDTQY
>TRBD2|TRBJ2-1|TRBV24-1
ATSDQRGGIYNEQF
>NA|TRBJ1-1|TRBV12-3/TRBV12-4
ASSMGWEGTEAF
>NA|TRBJ2-1|TRBV4-2
ASSHYLYNEQF
>TRBD2|TRBJ2-3|TRBV7-3
ASSGGTSGSTDTQY
>NA|TRBJ2-1|TRBV5-1
ASSLVGRLDNNEQF
>TRBD2|TRBJ2-3|TRBV11-3
ASSLVLAGRTDTQY
>NA|TRBJ1-5|TRBV24-1
ATGDARYSNQPQH
>NA|TRBJ1-1|TRBV30
AWSNRGTEAF
>NA|TRBJ1-1|TRBV2
ASSETVYTEAF
>TRBD1|TRBJ1-2|TRBV11-2
ASSLVAGGSGGYT
>NA|TRBJ2-5|TRBV10-3
AIGPGRETQY